This T cell receptor (beta chain) was retrieved from a study of shared clonotypes between healthy human individuals (TCRdb year 2020). About the study as a whole: The cohort included a few men and a couple of women between 18 and 49 years of age. Each donor's leukapheresis produced roughly between about 0.9 and 9.5 billion PBMCs. Different laboratories and diverse techniques were used to prepare libraries and sequence TCR repertoires, to increase sequencing depth and limit assay-specific biases. Per donor, three plates each were used for CD4 naive and CD4 memory, two for CD8 naive, and one for CD8 memory. The study deeply sequenced blood TCR repertoires of several healthy adults to estimate repertoire size and the extent of clonotype sharing between individuals.

The donors were healthy, HIV-negative adults with no recently reported acute infections or vaccinations. Every donor was a Caucasian adult residing in Nashville, Tennessee, USA. Magnetic negative selection was used to enrich CD4+ T cells, after which naive cells were positively selected on CD45RA and the negative fraction became the memory subset. Blood was collected by leukapheresis, and PBMCs were isolated by Ficoll-Histopaque density gradient centrifugation and then cryopreserved in liquid nitrogen vapor phase. Analytical flow cytometry was used to check the purity and quantity of each magnetically sorted T cell population. Genomic DNA was isolated from each sorted fraction and quantified by UV absorbance on a Nanodrop 2000c. Study-wide findings and limitations: Clonotypes shared by all four sorted-subset donors showed higher generation probabilities than non-shared clonotypes. Larger estimated clonotype richness was generally found for naive subsets than for memory subsets. Across four donors, about 5% of naive CD4, roughly 3.5% of naive CD8, 2.3% of memory CD4, and over 0.35% of memory CD8 clonotypes were shared. Sampling was restricted to blood, and TCR repertoires in tissues likely differ from the TCR repertoires found in blood. Because the study included only a small number of donors, the genetic and exposure-history diversity represented was limited. Rarefaction of sorted-subset datasets indicated incomplete sequencing despite the large sequencing depth. Pairwise subsampling indicated that sequencing depth was expected to affect the degree of clonotype sharing among donors.

Comments on this clone: Its antigen is not yet known. There are no base qualities to consult, and no much larger clone falls within one base.

Using the deep immunoSEQ assay, TCR CDR3 regions were amplified from genomic DNA by multiplex PCR. Genomic DNA extracted from each cell subset was distributed evenly over all wells of several immunoSEQ 96-well plates, and each plate served as one replicate. For sorted subsets, each replicate PCR was loaded with 200 to 250 ng genomic DNA, equivalent to about 33,000 T cell genomes. The purified libraries were quantified using a Qubit 3.0 fluorometer, sized with a Bioanalyzer 2100, and then quantified again using the KAPA Library Quantification kit. A separate single-read 150-cycle Illumina NextSeq 550 flow cell was used to sequence each immunoSEQ 96-well plate. The original methods were these. The immunoSEQ output contained only junctional sequences without quality scores, so filtering could not match that applied to full-length reads. To assign V/J genes and CDR3, sequences were annotated against IMGT germline references using PyIR, a Python wrapper for IgBLAST v1.9. Reads with weak V/J assignments (E-value above 1e-6), missing CDR3, stop codons, out-of-frame junctions, or ambiguous translated residues were removed. V3J clonotypes were defined as sequences sharing an identical inferred V gene, J gene, and CDR3 amino acid sequence. The percentage overlap between two repertoires was calculated by dividing the number of shared unique clonotypes by the size of the smaller repertoire. Repertoire richness was assessed with RTK rarefaction, the Chao1 estimator, and Recon v2.1 estimates of unobserved clonotypes. OLGA was used to compute generation probabilities for all TCRbeta clonotypes that the gDNA method yielded from several donors. Held by TCRdb, this immuneACCESS table contains in-frame sequences only and omits some clones. Under half of the omission traces to an unresolved V gene where checked; the cause of the rest is unknown. From that table come the V and J calls and clone size; the DNA was used to work out D and trimming. In all, the sample holds millions of clones, and 85% to 95% of those were seen once. The biggest ten clones account for 0.35% to 0.45% of the sample.

The receptor was isolated from a man aged 18 to 30 in good health. Some clones in this sample may be carry-over from other donors' samples. The sample was naive CD4+ T cells from PBMCs. Explained via the paper, the cell subset or site label denotes: CD45RA+ positively selected.

The nucleotide sequence is given as TGTGCCAGCAGCTTAGCAGTAATAGAAGCGGGAGGGCCGGGGGAGCAGTACTTC. It specifies CASSLAVIEAGGPGEQYF. The rearranged segments are TRBV7-2 and TRBJ2-7; 10 bases in between match TRBD2. CDR1 SGHTA and CDR2 FQGNSA are derived from the germline V gene. Trimming takes 0 bases off V and 7 bases off J; junction bases not matched to a gene: 15. The CDR3 runs 18 residues from the cysteine to the phenylalanine. The kept DNA is CDR3 alone, 54 bases in frame from the first base. Where the CDR3 stops, the reference TRBV7-2 and TRBJ2-7 genes take over; the full variable domain is GAGVSQSPSNKVTEKGKDVELRCDPISGHTALYWYRQSLGQGLEFLIYFQGNSAPDKSGLPSDRFSAERTGGSVSTLTIQRTQQEDSAVYLCASSLAVIEAGGPGEQYFGPGTRLTVT.